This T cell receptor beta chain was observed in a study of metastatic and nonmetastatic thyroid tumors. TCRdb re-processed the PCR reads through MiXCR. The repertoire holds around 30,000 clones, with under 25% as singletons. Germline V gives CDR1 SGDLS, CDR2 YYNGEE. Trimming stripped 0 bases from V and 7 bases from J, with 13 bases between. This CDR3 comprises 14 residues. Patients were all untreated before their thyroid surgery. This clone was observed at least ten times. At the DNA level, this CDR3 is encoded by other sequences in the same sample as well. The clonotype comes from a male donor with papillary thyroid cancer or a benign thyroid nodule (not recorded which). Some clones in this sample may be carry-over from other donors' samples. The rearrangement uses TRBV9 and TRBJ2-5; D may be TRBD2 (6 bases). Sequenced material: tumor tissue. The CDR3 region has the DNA TGTGCCAGCAGCGTAGCAACGGGGGATCGGACCCAGTACTTC. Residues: CASSVATGDRTQYF.